This entry concerns a single T cell receptor (beta chain). The data are from a study of OX40 agonist ivuxolimab in advanced cancers. The CDR3 consists of 14 residues. V trimming: 4 bases; J trimming: 6 bases; junction bases outside the gene matches: 2. Germline V gene lookup returns CDR1 MGHRA and CDR2 YSYEKL. TCRdb's copy holds only in-frame clones and misses some; the assay was immunoSEQ multiplex PCR. The table has 60,000 to 80,000 clones, roughly 84% seen once. The sequence derives from an adult with an advanced solid tumor such as melanoma, head and neck, liver or kidney cancer. The gene calls are TRBV4-1 and TRBJ2-1, with 11 bases aligning to TRBD2. Material: CD4+ or CD8+ T cells sorted from blood, obtained in a trial of the OX40 agonist ivuxolimab. CDR3 nucleotide sequence: TGCGCCAGCAGCCGCGGACTAGCGGGCAATGAGCAGTTCTTC. Translating it yields CASSRGLAGNEQFF.